This T cell receptor beta chain was sequenced during a study of cytomegalovirus exposure and HLA in healthy donors. Study conclusions and caveats: Researchers reported in a later analysis that common viral pathogens appeared linked to several top clusters. Follow-up analysis later connected one missense variant in DCLRE1C with trimming of TCR beta V- and J-genes. With high specificity and sensitivity, the classifier reportedly diagnosed cytomegalovirus status.

The V segment lost 2 bases and the J segment 2 bases; nucleotides outside the gene matches: 0. CDR3 length: 15 residues. Germline V gene data show CDR1 as SNHLY and CDR2 as FYNNEI. PCR involved 60 Vbeta and 13 Jbeta primers. Sequencing was performed with immunoSEQ multiplex PCR; in TCRdb, only in-frame clones are kept and a portion is missing. The sample has about 150,000 clones, around 83% seen once. As for this clone: The antigen remains unidentified.

This sequence was found in a woman younger than 35 in good health and CMV-seronegative. This chain links TRBV2 with TRBJ2-6, with 7 bases matching TRBD1. Sequencing was carried out using PBMCs. The CDR3 spells CASSEQGAGANVLTF. The CDR3, as DNA: TGTGCCAGCAGTGAACAGGGGGCTGGGGCCAACGTCCTGACTTTC.